The 28 T cell receptor beta chains below were found in one sample sequenced in a study of blood T cell repertoires in COVID-19 (dated by TCRdb to the early 2020s). Libraries were prepared through the immunoSEQ multiplex PCR assay. TCRdb limited this immuneACCESS table to in-frame rearrangements with V and J called. A share of clones is missing; checked studies link under half to unresolved V genes, and the rest is unexplained. This sample lists some 270,000 clones; approximately 89% were detected once. The top ten hold 4% to 5% of the sample. Sample: peripheral blood. Receptors originate from a woman in her forties who had recovered from COVID-19.

This chain connects TRBV19 to TRBJ2-7; D is possibly TRBD1 (6 bases). V was clipped by 9 bases and J by 6 bases, with 18 bases between them. Germline CDR1 reads LNHDA; CDR2 reads SQIVND (reference sequence). The CDR3 length is 13 residues. The CDR3 sequence: CASSTYQGGEQYF. CDR3 DNA: TGTGCCAGCTCGACCTATCAAGGGGGCGAGCAGTACTTC.

This rearrangement joins TRBV5-8 to TRBJ2-2; 7 positions match TRBD1. The V gene end was trimmed by 4 bases and the J gene end by 0 bases; junction bases not matched to a gene: 6. CDR3 length: 16 amino acids. From germline, CDR1 is SGHTS and CDR2 YDEGEE. The CDR3 region is CASSKYRGANTGELFF. CDR3 nucleotides: TGTGCCAGCAGCAAATACAGGGGCGCGAACACCGGGGAGCTGTTTTTT.

The V and J genes are TRBV10-3 and TRBJ1-6; tentative D call: TRBD1 (5 bases). There are 13 residues in the CDR3. CDR1 and CDR2 (germline): ENHRY, SYGVKD. V dropped 6 bases and J dropped 11 bases, with 14 bases sitting between them. DNA for the CDR3: TGTGCCATCAGAGCGACAGAATCCGCACCCCTCCACTTT. It is translated as CAIRATESAPLHF.

The chain joins TRBV4-1 to TRBJ1-6; 9 bases are a match to TRBD1. The CDR3 runs to 16 residues. Germline V gives CDR1 MGHRA, CDR2 YSYEKL. J gave up 7 bases and V 1 base, and 5 bases lay outside the gene matches. The CDR3 DNA follows: TGCGCCAGCAGCCAAGTCCCGACAGGGGGAAATTCACCCCTCCACTTT. This gives the protein CASSQVPTGGNSPLHF.

This clone was seen a few times. The chain combines TRBV12-3 or TRBV12-4 with TRBJ2-1; D is possibly TRBD2 (6 bases). V lost 9 bases and J lost 3, with 12 bases in between. The CDR3 consists of 13 residues. CDR3 amino acids: CASSSEIYNEQFF. In DNA form, the CDR3 reads TGTGCCAGTTCTAGCGAGATCTACAATGAGCAGTTCTTC.

The rearrangement uses TRBV7-9 and TRBJ1-1, with a possible D match to TRBD1 (6 bases). The V and J ends lost 2 bases and 3 bases respectively, with 10 bases between them. The CDR3 length is 14 residues. Germline V gives CDR1 SEHNR, CDR2 FQNEAQ (reference sequence). The CDR3 reads CASSLSQGHTEAFF. The CDR3 DNA is TGTGCCAGCAGCTTAAGTCAGGGGCACACTGAAGCTTTCTTT.

Concerning this clone itself: This CDR3 fails to terminate in the conserved phenylalanine or tryptophan, so it likely reflects a read error. The limits of the CDR3 on the DNA are not certain, so only TCRdb's listed CDR3 is given. CDR3 region: CASRQGARRKGPK. This chain connects TRBV21-1 to TRBJ1-2; the table names TRBD1, a call not compared with the DNA. TRBV21-1 is tagged as a pseudogene. The CDR3 spans 13 amino acids, including both terminal residues.

The chain combines TRBV10-3 with TRBJ2-1, with 10 bases that match TRBD1. From germline, CDR1 is ENHRY and CDR2 SYGVKD. J was trimmed by 7 bases and V by 11 bases; bases with no gene match: 11. The CDR3 contains 14 residues. This chain's CDR3 is CAVALTGGRNEQFF. Here the CDR3 DNA reads TGTGCCGTCGCTTTGACAGGGGGCCGAAATGAGCAGTTCTTC.

Only one count was recorded for this clone. The chain links TRBV9 to TRBJ2-1; D perhaps matches TRBD2 (6 bases). The CDR3 covers 16 residues. The germline V gene has CDR1 SGDLS and CDR2 YYNGEE. The V and J ends lost 6 bases and 2 bases respectively, with 18 bases between them. The CDR3 sequence is CASTLSDSGTYNEQFF. In DNA form, the CDR3 reads TGTGCCAGCACCCTCTCGGATAGCGGTACCTACAATGAGCAGTTCTTC.

This clone was seen only once. The chain is built from TRBV4-3 and TRBJ2-3; 10 bases are a match to TRBD2. The J segment lost 0 bases and the V segment lost 5 bases, leaving 2 bases of the junction unmatched. The CDR3 loop spans 15 amino acids. Germline CDR1 LGHNA, CDR2 YSLEER. The CDR3 DNA reads TGCGCCAGCAGCGAACTAGCGGGAAGCACAGATACGCAGTATTTT. Amino acid sequence: CASSELAGSTDTQYF.

The chain recombines TRBV28 with TRBJ2-1; D may be TRBD1 (5 bases). CDR3 length: 11 residues. Germline CDR1 is MDHEN and CDR2 is SYDVKM. The germline V and J ends were trimmed by 8 bases and 7 bases, with 9 bases remaining between them. The CDR3 bases are TGTGCCAGCGGACATAATAATGAGCAGTTCTTC. It translates to CASGHNNEQFF.

The chain uses TRBV11-2 and TRBJ1-3; D is uncertain. The germline CDR1 and CDR2 sequences are SGHAT and FQNNGV. V was pared by 0 bases and J by 2 bases, with 8 bases between. The CDR3 covers 15 residues. CDR3 residues: CASSLDGNPGNTIYF. The CDR3, as DNA: TGTGCCAGCAGCTTAGATGGCAACCCTGGAAACACCATATATTTT.

The V gene is TRBV7-3, the J gene TRBJ1-1; D uncertain. Germline V gives CDR1 SGHTA, CDR2 FQGTGA. Between the trimmed V and J ends, which lost 5 bases and 1 base, there was a span of 14 bases. The CDR3 sequence is 15 residues long. In nucleotides, the CDR3 is TGTGCCAGCAGCCGCAGACTTATTCGGAACACTGAAGCTTTCTTT. Protein sequence: CASSRRLIRNTEAFF.

The chain is built from TRBV3-1 (or the pseudogene TRBV3-2) and TRBJ1-1, with D possibly matching TRBD1 (5 bases). The CDR3 spans 16 residues. V lost 0 bases and J 0 bases, leaving 11 bases between the germline ends. CDR1 is LGHDT and CDR2 is YNNKEL in the germline V gene (reference sequence). This chain's CDR3 is CASSQEYAGMNTEAFF. For the CDR3, the DNA is TGTGCCAGCAGCCAAGAATATGCAGGGATGAACACTGAAGCTTTCTTT.

The rearrangement uses TRBV11-2 and TRBJ2-2; the match to TRBD2 covers 15 bases. Germline assignment: CDR1 SGHAT and CDR2 FQNNGV. The CDR3 sequence is 17 residues long. V lost 5 bases to trimming and J lost 5 bases; unmatched junction nucleotides: 6. The CDR3 loop is CASSRTSGRARTGELFF. For the CDR3, the DNA is TGTGCCAGCAGCCGGACTAGCGGGAGGGCCAGGACCGGGGAGCTGTTTTTT.

V and J are TRBV30 and TRBJ1-5; D is possibly TRBD1 (6 bases). CDR1 and CDR2 (germline): GTSNPN, SVGIG (reference sequence). With 7 bases removed from V and 0 bases from J, the gap between germline ends came to 13 bases. The CDR3 is made up of 14 amino acids. The DNA of the CDR3 is TGTGCCTCGGGACAAAAATATAGCAATCAGCCCCAGCATTTT. Translated: CASGQKYSNQPQHF.

V and J are TRBV12-3 or TRBV12-4 and TRBJ1-2; D gene uncertain. The CDR3 spans 12 residues. V gave up 2 bases and J gave up 4 bases, with 5 bases separating them. This CDR3 is CASSLFRYGYTF. The CDR3 DNA is TGTGCCAGCAGTTTATTCCGCTATGGCTACACCTTC.

J is TRBJ2-1 and V is TRBV10-3; D may correspond to TRBD1 or TRBD2 (9 bases each). The length of the CDR3 is 17 residues. Trimming stripped 10 bases from V and 9 bases from J, with 31 bases between. Per the germline V gene, CDR1 is ENHRY and CDR2 is SYGVKD. Here the CDR3 DNA reads TGTGCCACCCGGGACAGGGAGTTCGGCGGGAGGGCTAGTGAGCAGTTCTTC. Residues: CATRDREFGGRASEQFF.

V gene TRBV27 combines with J gene TRBJ1-2, with 7 nucleotides matching TRBD1. There are 14 residues in the CDR3. J gave up 2 bases and V 7 bases, and 7 bases lay outside the gene matches. The germline V gene encodes CDR1 MNHEY and CDR2 SMNVEV (reference sequence). The CDR3 coding sequence is TGTGCCAGCAAGCAGGGGGGCGCCAACTATGGCTACACCTTC. As protein: CASKQGGANYGYTF.

The chain is built from TRBV14 and TRBJ2-5, with D hard to call. Trimming pared 1 base from V and 2 bases from J, leaving 11 bases between. CDR1 is SGHDN and CDR2 is FVKESK in the germline V gene. The CDR3 extends over 15 amino acids. This CDR3 reads CASSQVGTRQETQYF. The CDR3, as DNA: TGTGCCAGCAGCCAAGTGGGCACCCGACAAGAGACCCAGTACTTC.

The sample holds a few counts of this clone. V is TRBV28 and J is TRBJ1-1; 9 nucleotides align to TRBD1. Germline CDR1 is MDHEN and CDR2 is SYDVKM. The trim removed 4 bases at V and 10 bases at J, leaving 13 bases unmatched. The length of the CDR3 is 15 residues. In nucleotides, the CDR3 is TGTGCCAGCAGTTCCGGGACAGGGTATAGCCTTAGAGCTTTCTTT. Its protein is CASSSGTGYSLRAFF.

CDR3 residues: CASSYSNYRGSEQYF. The DNA of the CDR3 is TGTGCCAGCAGTTACTCGAATTACAGGGGTAGCGAGCAGTACTTC. This chain joins TRBV6-6 and TRBJ2-7; 7 bases agree with TRBD1. This CDR3 is built from 15 residues. Trimming cost V 0 bases and J 6 bases; bases outside gene matches: 8. Germline V CDR1 and CDR2: MNHNY, SVGAGI (reference sequence).

V gene TRBV6-6 combines with J gene TRBJ1-4; D is unclear. V was clipped by 5 bases and J by 12 bases, with 13 bases between them. The CDR3 extends over 12 amino acids. Germline lookup yields CDR1 MNHNY and CDR2 SVGAGI (reference sequence). In nucleotides, the CDR3 is TGTGCCAGCAGTCTCCAAGAAGGAGAACTGTTTTTT. Its protein product is CASSLQEGELFF.

This sequence joins TRBV2 and TRBJ1-3; D gene uncertain. CDR1 SNHLY and CDR2 FYNNEI come from the germline V gene. V was cut by 4 bases and J by 0 bases, with 13 bases left in between. This CDR3 is built from 16 residues. CDR3 DNA sequence: TGTGCCAGCAGTGGGCAGGCGATGAGCTCTGGAAACACCATATATTTT. Translating gives CASSGQAMSSGNTIYF.

The rearrangement uses TRBV6-2 or TRBV6-3 and TRBJ2-1; tentative D call: TRBD2 (8 bases). Germline V gene lookup returns CDR1 MNHEY and CDR2 SVGEGT. Trimming left V 6 bases short and J 4 bases short, with 19 bases between. The length of the CDR3 is 16 residues. DNA for the CDR3: TGTGCCAGCAGCACTCGGGAGGGGGCACTGTACAATGAGCAGTTCTTC. Translated, it gives CASSTREGALYNEQFF.

The V gene is TRBV7-9, the J gene TRBJ1-2; D gene uncertain. V lost 1 base, J lost 4 bases, and 4 bases lay in between. Per germline, CDR1 SEHNR and CDR2 FQNEAQ (reference sequence). The CDR3 is 12 amino acids. The CDR3 is CASSLGVYGYTF. In DNA, the CDR3 is TGTGCCAGCAGCTTAGGAGTCTATGGCTACACCTTC.

The gene calls are TRBV6-5 and TRBJ1-1; unclear D gene. Trimming stripped 10 bases from V and 4 bases from J, with 16 bases between. The length of the CDR3 is 13 residues. Germline V CDR1 and CDR2: MNHEY, SVGAGI. CDR3 coding DNA: TGTGCCACCCGACCCACTATGAGCACTGAAGCTTTCTTT. Translating gives CATRPTMSTEAFF.

The gene calls are TRBV5-6 and TRBJ2-1, with 12 bases fitting TRBD2. The junction had 6 bases not matched to a gene; V was cut back by 4 bases and J by 7 bases. CDR1 SGHDT and CDR2 YYEEEE come from the germline V gene. The CDR3 extends over 15 amino acids. CDR3 loop: CASSAGLAGWNEQFF. In nucleotides, the CDR3 is TGTGCCAGCAGCGCTGGACTAGCGGGGTGGAATGAGCAGTTCTTC.